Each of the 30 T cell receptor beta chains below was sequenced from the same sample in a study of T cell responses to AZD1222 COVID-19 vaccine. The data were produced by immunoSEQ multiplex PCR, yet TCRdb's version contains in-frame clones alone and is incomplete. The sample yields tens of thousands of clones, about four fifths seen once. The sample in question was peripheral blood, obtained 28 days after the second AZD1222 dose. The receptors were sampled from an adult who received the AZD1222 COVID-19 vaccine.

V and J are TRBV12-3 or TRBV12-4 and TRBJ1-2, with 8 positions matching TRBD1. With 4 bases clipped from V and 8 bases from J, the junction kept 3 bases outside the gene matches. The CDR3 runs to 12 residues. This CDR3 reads CASSSGGAGYTF. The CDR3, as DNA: TGTGCCAGCAGTTCAGGGGGCGCGGGCTACACCTTC.

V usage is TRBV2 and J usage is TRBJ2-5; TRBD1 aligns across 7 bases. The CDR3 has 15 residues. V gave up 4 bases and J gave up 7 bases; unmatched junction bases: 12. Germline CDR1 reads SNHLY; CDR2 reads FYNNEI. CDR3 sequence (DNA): TGTGCCAGCAGTGGCGACCGAGACAGGGTGAGGACCCAGTACTTC. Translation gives CASSGDRDRVRTQYF.

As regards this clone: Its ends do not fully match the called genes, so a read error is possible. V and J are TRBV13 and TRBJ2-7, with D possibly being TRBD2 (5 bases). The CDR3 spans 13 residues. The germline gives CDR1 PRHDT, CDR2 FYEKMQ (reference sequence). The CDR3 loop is CASSISSSHEQYF. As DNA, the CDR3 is TGTGCCAGCAGCATATCTAGCTCCCACGAGCAGTACTTC.

CDR3 coding DNA: TGTGCCAGCAGTTACCGACGGTATAATTCACCCCTCCACTTT. Protein: CASSYRRYNSPLHF. This chain connects TRBV6-6 to TRBJ1-6; no reliable D call. V was cut by 2 bases and J by 4 bases, with 6 bases left in between. The CDR3 spans 14 residues. Per the germline V gene, CDR1 is MNHNY and CDR2 is SVGAGI (reference sequence).

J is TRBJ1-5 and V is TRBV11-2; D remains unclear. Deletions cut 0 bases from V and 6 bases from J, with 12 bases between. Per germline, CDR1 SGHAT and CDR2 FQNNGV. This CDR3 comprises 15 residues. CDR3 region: CASSLEPGASQPQHF. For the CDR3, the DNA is TGTGCCAGCAGCTTAGAACCGGGTGCCTCTCAGCCCCAGCATTTT. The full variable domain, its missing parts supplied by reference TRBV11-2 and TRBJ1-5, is EAGVAQSPRYKIIEKRQSVAFWCNPISGHATLYWYQQILGQGPKLLIQFQNNGVVDDSQLPKDRFSAERLKGVDSTLKIQPAKLEDSAVYLCASSLEPGASQPQHFGDGTRLSIL.

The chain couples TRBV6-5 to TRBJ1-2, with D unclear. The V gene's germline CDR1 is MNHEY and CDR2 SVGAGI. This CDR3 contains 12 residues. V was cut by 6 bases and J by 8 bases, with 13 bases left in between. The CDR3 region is CASRTQAEGYTF. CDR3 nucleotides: TGTGCCAGCAGGACTCAGGCGGAGGGCTACACCTTC.

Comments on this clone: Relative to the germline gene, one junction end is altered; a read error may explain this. The CDR3 nucleotides read TGTGCCAGCAACCAACATTCTGGGACAGGGACCGATACGCAGTATTTT. Translated: CASNQHSGTGTDTQYF. The gene calls are TRBV3-1 (or the pseudogene TRBV3-2) and TRBJ2-3, with 9 positions matching TRBD1. The CDR3 runs 16 residues. Germline assignment: CDR1 LGHDT and CDR2 YNNKEL (reference sequence).

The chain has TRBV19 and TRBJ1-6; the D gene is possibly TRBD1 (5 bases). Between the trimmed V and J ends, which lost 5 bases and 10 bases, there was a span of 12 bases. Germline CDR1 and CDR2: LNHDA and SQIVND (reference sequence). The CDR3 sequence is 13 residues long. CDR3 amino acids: CASSLGVRSPLHF. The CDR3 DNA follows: TGTGCCAGTAGTCTGGGGGTTCGCTCACCCCTCCACTTT.

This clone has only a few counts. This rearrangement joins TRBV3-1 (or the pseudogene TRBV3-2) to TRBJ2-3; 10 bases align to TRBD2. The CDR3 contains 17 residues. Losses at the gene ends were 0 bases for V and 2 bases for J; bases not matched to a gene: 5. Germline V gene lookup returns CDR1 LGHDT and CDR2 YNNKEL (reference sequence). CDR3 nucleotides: TGTGCCAGCAGCCAAGATCCCCTAGCGGGGGACACAGATACGCAGTATTTT. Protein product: CASSQDPLAGDTDTQYF.

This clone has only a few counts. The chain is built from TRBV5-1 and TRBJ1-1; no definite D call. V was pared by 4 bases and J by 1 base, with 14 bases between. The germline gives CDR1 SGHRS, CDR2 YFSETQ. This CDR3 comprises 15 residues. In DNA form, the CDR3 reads TGCGCCAGCAGCCCCCGGGAGGGTGGGAACACTGAAGCTTTCTTT. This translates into CASSPREGGNTEAFF.

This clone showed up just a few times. The CDR3: CASSKPGTGGQGSPSNQPQHF. The CDR3 DNA sequence: TGTGCCAGCAGCAAACCGGGGACGGGGGGACAGGGGAGCCCTAGCAATCAGCCCCAGCATTTT. V usage is TRBV21-1 and J usage is TRBJ1-5; the D call in the table, TRBD1, was not verified against the DNA. TRBV21-1 counts as a pseudogene. The CDR3 sequence is 21 residues long.

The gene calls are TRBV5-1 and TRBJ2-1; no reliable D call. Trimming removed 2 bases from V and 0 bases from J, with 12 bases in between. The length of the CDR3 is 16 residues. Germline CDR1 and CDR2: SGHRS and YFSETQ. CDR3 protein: CASSLWTASSYNEQFF. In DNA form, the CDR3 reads TGCGCCAGCAGCTTATGGACCGCTAGCTCCTACAATGAGCAGTTCTTC.

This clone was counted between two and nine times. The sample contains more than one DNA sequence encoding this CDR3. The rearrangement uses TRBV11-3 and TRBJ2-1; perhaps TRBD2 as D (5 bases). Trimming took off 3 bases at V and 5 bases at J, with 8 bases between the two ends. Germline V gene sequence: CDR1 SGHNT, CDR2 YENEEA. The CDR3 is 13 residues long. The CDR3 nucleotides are TGTGCCAGCAGCTTGGGGAGAAACAATGAGCAGTTCTTC. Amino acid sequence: CASSLGRNNEQFF.

CDR3 sequence: CASSYSIGWTQYF. Written as DNA, the CDR3 is TGTGCCAGCAGTTACTCGATTGGGTGGACGCAGTATTTT. The genes are TRBV6-5 and TRBJ2-3; unclear D gene. Trimming removed 0 bases from V and 9 bases from J, with 10 bases in between. Germline-derived CDR1 and CDR2 are MNHEY and SVGAGI. There are 13 residues in the CDR3.

The CDR3 protein is CASSLSQGTYGYTF. In DNA form, the CDR3 reads TGCGCCAGCAGCTTGTCCCAGGGGACCTATGGCTACACCTTC. The chain is built from TRBV5-1 and TRBJ1-2, with a tentative D call TRBD1 (6 bases). The length of the CDR3 is 14 residues. CDR1 is SGHRS and CDR2 is YFSETQ in the germline V gene. V was trimmed by 1 base and J by 4 bases, leaving 11 bases between them.

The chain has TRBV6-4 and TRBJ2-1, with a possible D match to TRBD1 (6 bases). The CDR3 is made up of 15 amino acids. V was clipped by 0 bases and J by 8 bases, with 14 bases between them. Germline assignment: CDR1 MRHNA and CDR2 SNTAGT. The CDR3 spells CASSDSIGQTDEQFF. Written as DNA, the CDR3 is TGTGCCAGCAGTGACTCGATAGGACAGACCGATGAGCAGTTCTTC.

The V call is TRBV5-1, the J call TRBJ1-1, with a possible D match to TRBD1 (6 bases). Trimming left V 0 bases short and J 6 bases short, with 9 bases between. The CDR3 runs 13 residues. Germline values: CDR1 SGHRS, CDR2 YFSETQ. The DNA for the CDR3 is TGCGCCAGCAGCTTGGGGACAGATTCTGAAGCTTTCTTT. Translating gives CASSLGTDSEAFF.

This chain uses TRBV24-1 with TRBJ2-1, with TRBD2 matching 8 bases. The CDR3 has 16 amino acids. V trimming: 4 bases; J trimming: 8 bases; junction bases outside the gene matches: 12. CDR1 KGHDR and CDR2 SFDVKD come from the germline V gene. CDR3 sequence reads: CATSEPTRRGAHEQFF. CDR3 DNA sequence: TGTGCCACCAGTGAACCGACTAGGCGGGGGGCGCATGAGCAGTTCTTC.

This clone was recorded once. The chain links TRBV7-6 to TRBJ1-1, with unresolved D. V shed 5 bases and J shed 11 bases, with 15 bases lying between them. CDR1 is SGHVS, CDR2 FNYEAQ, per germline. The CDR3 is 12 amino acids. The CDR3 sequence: CASSTPEGAAFF. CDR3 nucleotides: TGTGCCAGCAGCACCCCGGAGGGAGCGGCTTTCTTT.

This CDR3 is CSARPPAGYTF. CDR3 bases: TGCAGTGCTAGGCCCCCGGCGGGCTACACCTTC. The V call is TRBV20-1, the J call TRBJ1-2; D call uncertain. The germline V gene encodes CDR1 DFQATT and CDR2 SNEGSKA (reference sequence). The CDR3 runs 11 residues. V lost 3 bases, J lost 8 bases, and 10 bases lay in between.

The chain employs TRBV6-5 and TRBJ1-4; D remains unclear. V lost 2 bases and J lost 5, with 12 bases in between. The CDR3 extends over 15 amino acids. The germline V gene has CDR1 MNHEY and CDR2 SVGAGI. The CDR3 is CASSYRRQRNEKLFF. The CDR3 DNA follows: TGTGCCAGCAGTTACCGGCGGCAGAGGAATGAAAAACTGTTTTTT.

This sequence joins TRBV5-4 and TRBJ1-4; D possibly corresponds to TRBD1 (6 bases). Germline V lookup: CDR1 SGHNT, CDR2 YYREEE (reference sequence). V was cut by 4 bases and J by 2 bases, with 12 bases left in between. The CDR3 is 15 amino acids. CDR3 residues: CASSIQGLTNEKLFF. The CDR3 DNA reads TGTGCCAGCAGCATACAGGGCTTGACTAATGAAAAACTGTTTTTT. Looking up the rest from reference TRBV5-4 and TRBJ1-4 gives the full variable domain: ETGVTQSPTHLIKTRGQQVTLRCSSQSGHNTVSWYQQALGQGPQFIFQYYREEENGRGNFPPRFSGLQFPNYSSELNVNALELDDSALYLCASSIQGLTNEKLFFGSGTQLSVL.

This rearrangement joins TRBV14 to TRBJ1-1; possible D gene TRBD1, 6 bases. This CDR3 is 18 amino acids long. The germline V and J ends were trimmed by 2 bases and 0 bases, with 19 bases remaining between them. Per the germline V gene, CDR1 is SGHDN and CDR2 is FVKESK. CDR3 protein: CASSQSRGGYPLNTEAFF. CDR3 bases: TGTGCCAGCAGCCAAAGCCGAGGGGGATACCCGTTGAACACTGAAGCTTTCTTT. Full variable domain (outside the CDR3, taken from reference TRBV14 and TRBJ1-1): EAGVTQFPSHSVIEKGQTVTLRCDPISGHDNLYWYRRVMGKEIKFLLHFVKESKQDESGMPNNRFLAERTGGTYSTLKVQPAELEDSGVYFCASSQSRGGYPLNTEAFFGQGTRLTVV.

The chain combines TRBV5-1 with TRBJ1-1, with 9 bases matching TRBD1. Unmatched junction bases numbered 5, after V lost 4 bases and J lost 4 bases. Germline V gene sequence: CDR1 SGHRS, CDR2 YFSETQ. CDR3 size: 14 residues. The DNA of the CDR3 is TGCGCCAGCAGCAAGGGACAGGGTGGCACTGAAGCTTTCTTT. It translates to CASSKGQGGTEAFF.

The CDR3 protein is CASRGDLNQPQHF. CDR3 DNA sequence: TGTGCGAGTCGGGGAGACTTAAATCAGCCCCAGCATTTT. The chain carries TRBV28 and TRBJ1-5; D unresolved. The germline gives CDR1 MDHEN, CDR2 SYDVKM. The CDR3 consists of 13 residues.

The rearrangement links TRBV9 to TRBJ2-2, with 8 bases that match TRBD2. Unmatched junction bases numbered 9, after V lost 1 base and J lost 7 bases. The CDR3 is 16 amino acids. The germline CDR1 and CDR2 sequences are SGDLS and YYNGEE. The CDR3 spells CASSVLAGGRHGELFF. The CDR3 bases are TGTGCCAGCAGCGTACTCGCGGGGGGACGCCACGGGGAGCTGTTTTTT. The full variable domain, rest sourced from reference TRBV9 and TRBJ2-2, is DSGVTQTPKHLITATGQRVTLRCSPRSGDLSVYWYQQSLDQGLQFLIQYYNGEERAKGNILERFSAQQFPDLHSELNLSSLELGDSALYFCASSVLAGGRHGELFFGEGSRLTVL.

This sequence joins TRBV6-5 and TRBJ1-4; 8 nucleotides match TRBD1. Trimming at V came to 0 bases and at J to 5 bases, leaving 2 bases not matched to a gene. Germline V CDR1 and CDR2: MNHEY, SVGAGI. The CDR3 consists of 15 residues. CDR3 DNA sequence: TGTGCCAGCAGTTACTCGACAGGGGCGAATGAAAAACTGTTTTTT. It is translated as CASSYSTGANEKLFF.

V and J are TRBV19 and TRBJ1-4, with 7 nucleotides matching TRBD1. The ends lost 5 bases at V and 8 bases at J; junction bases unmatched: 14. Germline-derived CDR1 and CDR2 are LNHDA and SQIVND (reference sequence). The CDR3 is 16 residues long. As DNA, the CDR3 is TGTGCCAGTAGTTCCCCCCGGACAGGTTTAGGGGAAAAACTGTTTTTT. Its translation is CASSSPRTGLGEKLFF.

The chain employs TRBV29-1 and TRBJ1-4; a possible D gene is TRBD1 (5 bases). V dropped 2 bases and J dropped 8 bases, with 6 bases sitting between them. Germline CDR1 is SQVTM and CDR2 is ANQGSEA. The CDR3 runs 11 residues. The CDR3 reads CSVERQEKLFF. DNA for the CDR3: TGCAGCGTTGAACGACAGGAAAAACTGTTTTTT.

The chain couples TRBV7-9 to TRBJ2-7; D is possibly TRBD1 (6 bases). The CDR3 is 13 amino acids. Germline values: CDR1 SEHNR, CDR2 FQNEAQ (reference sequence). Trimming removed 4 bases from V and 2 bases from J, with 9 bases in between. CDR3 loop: CASSWDTTYEQYF. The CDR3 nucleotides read TGTGCCAGCAGCTGGGACACCACCTACGAGCAGTACTTC.